The entry below describes one T cell receptor beta chain. Antigen unknown. This entry is derived from a study of cytomegalovirus exposure and HLA in healthy donors. Assay: immunoSEQ multiplex PCR; the TCRdb copy retains only in-frame clones and omits some. The data show 100,000 to 150,000 clones, about 91% seen once. Findings and caveats of the study: A list of approximately 160 TCR beta chains associated with cytomegalovirus was given. Across donors, most TCRs were seen rarely, yet some public ones were widespread. First-cohort TCR clusters were later found to tend to co-occur in the approximately 120 validation repertoires.

The donors formed part of the roughly 120-subject validation cohort, distinct from the roughly 600-subject first cohort. This sequence was found in a woman aged 18-35 years in good health and CMV-seronegative. Sequencing used PBMCs.

The CDR3: CASSSRTEQYF. For the CDR3, the DNA is TGTGCCAGCAGCTCTCGGACAGAGCAGTACTTC. The rearrangement joins TRBV7-8 to TRBJ2-7; D might be TRBD1 (5 bases). Deletions cut 4 bases from V and 7 bases from J, with 8 bases between. The CDR3 consists of 11 residues. Germline V lookup: CDR1 SGHVS, CDR2 FQNEAQ.